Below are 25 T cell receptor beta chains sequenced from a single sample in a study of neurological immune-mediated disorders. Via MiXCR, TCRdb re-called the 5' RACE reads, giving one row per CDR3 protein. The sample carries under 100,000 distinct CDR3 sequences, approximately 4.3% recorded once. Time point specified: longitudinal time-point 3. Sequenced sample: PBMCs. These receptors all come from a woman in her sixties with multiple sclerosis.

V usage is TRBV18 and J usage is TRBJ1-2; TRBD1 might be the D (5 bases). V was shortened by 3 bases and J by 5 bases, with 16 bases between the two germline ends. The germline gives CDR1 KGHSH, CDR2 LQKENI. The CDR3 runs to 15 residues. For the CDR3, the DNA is TGTGCCAGCTCACCCGCGTCTACGGGGGAGTATGGCTACACCTTC. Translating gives CASSPASTGEYGYTF.

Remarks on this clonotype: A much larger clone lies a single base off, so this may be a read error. CDR3 protein: CSAKQVTREQYF. CDR3 coding DNA: TGCAGTGCTAAACAGGTGACCCGCGAGCAGTACTTC. The J gene is TRBJ2-7, the V gene TRBV20-1; weak D call: TRBD1 (5 bases). The CDR3 loop spans 12 amino acids. Germline CDR1 and CDR2: DFQATT and SNEGSKA (reference sequence). Trimming removed 4 bases from V and 6 bases from J, with 13 bases in between.

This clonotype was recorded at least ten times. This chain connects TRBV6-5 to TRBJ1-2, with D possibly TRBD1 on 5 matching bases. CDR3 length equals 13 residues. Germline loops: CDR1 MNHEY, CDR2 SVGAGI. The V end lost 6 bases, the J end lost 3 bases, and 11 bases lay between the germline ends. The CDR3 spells CASSRQFDYGYTF. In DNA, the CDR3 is TGTGCCAGCAGCAGACAGTTTGACTATGGCTACACCTTC.

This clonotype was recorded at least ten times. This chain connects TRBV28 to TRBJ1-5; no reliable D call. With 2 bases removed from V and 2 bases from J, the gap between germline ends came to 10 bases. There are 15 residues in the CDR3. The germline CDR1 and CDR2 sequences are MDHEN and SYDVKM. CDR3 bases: TGTGCCAGCAGTTTACTTCTGAGGGGCAATCAGCCCCAGCATTTT. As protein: CASSLLLRGNQPQHF.

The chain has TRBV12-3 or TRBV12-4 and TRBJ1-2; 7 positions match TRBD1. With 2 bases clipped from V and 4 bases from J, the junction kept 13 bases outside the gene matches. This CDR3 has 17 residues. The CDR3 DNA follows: TGTGCCAGCAGTTTACGACCAGGGAGGGGGCGCCTCTATGGCTACACCTTC. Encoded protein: CASSLRPGRGRLYGYTF.

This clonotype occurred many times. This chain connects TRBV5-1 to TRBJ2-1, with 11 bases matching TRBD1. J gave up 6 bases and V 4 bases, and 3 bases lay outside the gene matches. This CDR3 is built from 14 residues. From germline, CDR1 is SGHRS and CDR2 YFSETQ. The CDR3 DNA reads TGCGCCAGCAGCCCGGGGACAGGGGGCAATGAGCAGTTCTTC. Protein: CASSPGTGGNEQFF.

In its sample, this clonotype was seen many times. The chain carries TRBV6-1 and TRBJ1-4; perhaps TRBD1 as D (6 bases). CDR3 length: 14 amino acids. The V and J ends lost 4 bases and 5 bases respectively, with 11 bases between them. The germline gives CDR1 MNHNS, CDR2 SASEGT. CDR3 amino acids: CASSVGTRNEKLFF. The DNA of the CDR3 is TGTGCCAGCAGTGTTGGGACAAGGAATGAAAAACTGTTTTTT.

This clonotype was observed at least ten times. CDR3 amino acids: CASLHTSGANVLTF. The CDR3 DNA follows: TGTGCCAGCCTGCATACATCTGGGGCCAACGTCCTGACTTTC. V usage is TRBV6-5 and J usage is TRBJ2-6; no clear D gene. There are 14 residues in the CDR3. V lost 8 bases to trimming and J lost 1 base, with 9 bases between them. CDR1 and CDR2 (germline): MNHEY, SVGAGI.

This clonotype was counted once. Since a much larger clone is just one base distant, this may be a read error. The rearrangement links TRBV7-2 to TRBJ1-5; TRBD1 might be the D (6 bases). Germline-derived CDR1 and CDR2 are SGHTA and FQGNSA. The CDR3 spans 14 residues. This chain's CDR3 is CASRRGGNNQSQHF. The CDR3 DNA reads TGTGCCAGCAGAAGGGGGGGGAACAATCAGTCCCAGCATTTT.

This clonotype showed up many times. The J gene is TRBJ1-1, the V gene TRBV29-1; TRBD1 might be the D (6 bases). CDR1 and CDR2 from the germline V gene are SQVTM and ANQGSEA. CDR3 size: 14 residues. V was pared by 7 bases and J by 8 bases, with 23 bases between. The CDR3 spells CSAVTGLLHIEAFF. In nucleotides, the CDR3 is TGCAGCGCCGTGACAGGTCTTCTTCACATCGAAGCTTTCTTT. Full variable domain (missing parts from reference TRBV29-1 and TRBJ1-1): SAVISQKPSRDICQRGTSLTIQCQVDSQVTMMFWYRQQPGQSLTLIATANQGSEATYESGFVIDKFPISRPNLTFSTLTVSNMSPEDSSIYLCSAVTGLLHIEAFFGQGTRLTVV.

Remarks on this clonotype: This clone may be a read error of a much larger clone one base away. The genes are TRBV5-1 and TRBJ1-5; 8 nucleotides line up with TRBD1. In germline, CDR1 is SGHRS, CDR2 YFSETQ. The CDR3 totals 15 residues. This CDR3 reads CASSSTGGSNRPQHF. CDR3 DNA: TGCGCCAGCAGCTCCACAGGGGGAAGCAATCGGCCCCAGCATTTT.

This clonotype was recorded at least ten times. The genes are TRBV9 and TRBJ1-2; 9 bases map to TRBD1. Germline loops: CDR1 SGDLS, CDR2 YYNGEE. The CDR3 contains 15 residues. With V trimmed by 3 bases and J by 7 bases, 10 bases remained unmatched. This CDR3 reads CASSALDRGVGGYTF. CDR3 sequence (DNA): TGTGCCAGCAGCGCATTGGACAGGGGAGTAGGTGGCTACACCTTC. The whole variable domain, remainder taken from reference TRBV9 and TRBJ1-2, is DSGVTQTPKHLITATGQRVTLRCSPRSGDLSVYWYQQSLDQGLQFLIQYYNGEERAKGNILERFSAQQFPDLHSELNLSSLELGDSALYFCASSALDRGVGGYTFGSGTRLTVV.

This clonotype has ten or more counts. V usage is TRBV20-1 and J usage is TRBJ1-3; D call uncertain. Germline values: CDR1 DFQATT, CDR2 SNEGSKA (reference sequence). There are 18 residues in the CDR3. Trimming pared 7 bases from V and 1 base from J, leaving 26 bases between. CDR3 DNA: TGCAGTGACCTTATGTTTTCGGTCGGACGGCAATCTGGAAACACCATATATTTT. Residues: CSDLMFSVGRQSGNTIYF.

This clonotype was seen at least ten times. CDR3 sequence: CASSNPGQASNQPQHF. The CDR3 DNA is TGTGCCAGCAGCAACCCAGGACAGGCTAGCAATCAGCCCCAGCATTTT. This chain links TRBV6-1 with TRBJ1-5; 7 bases align to TRBD1. Germline-derived CDR1 and CDR2 are MNHNS and SASEGT. The trim removed 6 bases at V and 0 bases at J, leaving 8 bases unmatched. This CDR3 has 16 amino acids.

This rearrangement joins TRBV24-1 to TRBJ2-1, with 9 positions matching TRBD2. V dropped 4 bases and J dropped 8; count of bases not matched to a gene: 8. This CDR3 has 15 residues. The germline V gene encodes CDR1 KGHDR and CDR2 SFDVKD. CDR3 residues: CATSDPSGERDEQFF. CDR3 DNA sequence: TGTGCCACCAGTGACCCTAGCGGGGAAAGGGATGAGCAGTTCTTC.

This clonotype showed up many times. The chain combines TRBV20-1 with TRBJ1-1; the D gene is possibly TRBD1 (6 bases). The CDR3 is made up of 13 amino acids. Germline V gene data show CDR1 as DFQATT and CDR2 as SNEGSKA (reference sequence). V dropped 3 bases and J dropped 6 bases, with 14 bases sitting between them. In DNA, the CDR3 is TGCAGTGCTAGGCGCAGGGGTAGGGCTGAAGCTTTCTTT. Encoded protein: CSARRRGRAEAFF.

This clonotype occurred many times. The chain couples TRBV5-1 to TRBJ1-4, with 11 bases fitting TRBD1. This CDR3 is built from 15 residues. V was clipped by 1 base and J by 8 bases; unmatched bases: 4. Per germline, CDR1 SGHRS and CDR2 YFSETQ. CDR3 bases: TGCGCCAGCAGCTTGTCCGGGACAGGGGGGGAAAAACTGTTTTTT. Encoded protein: CASSLSGTGGEKLFF.

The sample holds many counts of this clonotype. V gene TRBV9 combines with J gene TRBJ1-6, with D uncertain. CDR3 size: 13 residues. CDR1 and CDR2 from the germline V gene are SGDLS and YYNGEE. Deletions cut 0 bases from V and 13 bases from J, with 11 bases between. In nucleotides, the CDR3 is TGTGCCAGCAGCGTAGGTGCCAGTCGCCCCCTCCACTTT. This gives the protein CASSVGASRPLHF.

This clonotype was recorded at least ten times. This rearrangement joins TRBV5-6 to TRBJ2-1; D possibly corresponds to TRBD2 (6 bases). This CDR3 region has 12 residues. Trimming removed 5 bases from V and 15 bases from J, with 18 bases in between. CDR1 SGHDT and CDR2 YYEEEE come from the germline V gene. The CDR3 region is CASREGSSAAFF. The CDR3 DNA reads TGTGCCAGCAGGGAGGGGAGCTCGGCGGCGTTCTTC.

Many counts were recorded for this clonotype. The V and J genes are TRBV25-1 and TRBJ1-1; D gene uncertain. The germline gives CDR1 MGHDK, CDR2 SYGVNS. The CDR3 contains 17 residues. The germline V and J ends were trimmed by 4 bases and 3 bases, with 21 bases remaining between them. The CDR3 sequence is CASSVAGRALRDTEAFF. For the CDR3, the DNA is TGTGCCAGCAGTGTCGCGGGGAGGGCGTTGAGGGACACTGAAGCTTTCTTT.

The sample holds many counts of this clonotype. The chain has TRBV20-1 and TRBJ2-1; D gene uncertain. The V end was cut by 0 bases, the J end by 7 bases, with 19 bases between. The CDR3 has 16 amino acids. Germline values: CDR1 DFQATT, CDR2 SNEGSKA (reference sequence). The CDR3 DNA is TGCAGTGCTAGAGATCAAGGCAGCCCCTTTGGGAATGAGCAGTTCTTC. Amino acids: CSARDQGSPFGNEQFF.

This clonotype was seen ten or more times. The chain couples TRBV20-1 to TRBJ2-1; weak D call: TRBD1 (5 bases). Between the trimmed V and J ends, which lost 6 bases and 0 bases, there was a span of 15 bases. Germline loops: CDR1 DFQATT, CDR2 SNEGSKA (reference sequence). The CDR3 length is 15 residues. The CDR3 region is CSALAYRSSYNEQFF. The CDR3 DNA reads TGCAGTGCACTCGCCTACAGGAGCTCCTACAATGAGCAGTTCTTC.

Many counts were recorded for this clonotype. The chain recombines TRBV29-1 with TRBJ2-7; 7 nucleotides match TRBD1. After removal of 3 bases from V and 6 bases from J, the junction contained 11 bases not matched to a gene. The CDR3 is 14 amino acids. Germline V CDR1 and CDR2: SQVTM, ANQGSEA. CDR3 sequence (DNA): TGCAGCGTTGAGGGTCCACAGGGGACCGGCGAGCAGTACTTC. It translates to CSVEGPQGTGEQYF.

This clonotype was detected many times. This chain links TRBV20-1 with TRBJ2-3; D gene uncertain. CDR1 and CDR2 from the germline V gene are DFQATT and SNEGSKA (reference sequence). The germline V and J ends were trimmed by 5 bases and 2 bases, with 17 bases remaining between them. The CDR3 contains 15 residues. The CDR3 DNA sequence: TGCAGTGCTGCGGACCTAGACGTTTCCACAGATACGCAGTATTTT. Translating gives CSAADLDVSTDTQYF.

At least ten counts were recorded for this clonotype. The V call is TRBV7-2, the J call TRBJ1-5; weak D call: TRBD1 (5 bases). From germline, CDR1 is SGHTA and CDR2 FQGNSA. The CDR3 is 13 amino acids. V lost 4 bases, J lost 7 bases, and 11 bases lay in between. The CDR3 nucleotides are TGTGCCAGCAGCTCAATGCAGGGCCAGCCCCAGCATTTT. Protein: CASSSMQGQPQHF.